Below are 28 T cell receptor beta chains sequenced from a single sample in a study of blood T cell repertoires in COVID-19. The table came from immunoSEQ multiplex PCR; TCRdb's copy has only in-frame clones and leaves some out. The profile shows about 62,000 clones, around 87% of them singletons. The sequenced material came from peripheral blood. These receptors came from a woman in her sixties with COVID-19, enrolled during active disease.

The table lists this clone with a few counts. V and J are TRBV7-2 and TRBJ2-7, with 9 bases aligning to TRBD1. CDR3 length equals 16 residues. The V segment lost 5 bases and the J segment 3 bases; nucleotides outside the gene matches: 11. The germline V gene encodes CDR1 SGHTA and CDR2 FQGNSA. CDR3 DNA sequence: TGTGCCAGCAGCCCTACCGGGACAGGGAGTAGCTACGAGCAGTACTTC. This gives the protein CASSPTGTGSSYEQYF.

The rearrangement joins TRBV19 to TRBJ2-3; D perhaps matches TRBD1 (6 bases). Trimming stripped 1 base from V and 0 bases from J, with 14 bases between. The germline CDR1 and CDR2 sequences are LNHDA and SQIVND (reference sequence). This CDR3 has 17 residues. The CDR3 loop reads CASSIGPAGASTDTQYF. CDR3 DNA: TGTGCCAGTAGTATAGGCCCGGCAGGGGCTAGCACAGATACGCAGTATTTT.

The rearrangement uses TRBV27 and TRBJ1-4; D is undetermined. This CDR3 is built from 15 residues. From germline, CDR1 is MNHEY and CDR2 SMNVEV (reference sequence). Trimming took off 6 bases at V and 3 bases at J, with 14 bases between the two ends. CDR3 amino acids: CASRFQALANEKLFF. DNA for the CDR3: TGTGCCAGCAGATTCCAGGCCTTGGCTAATGAAAAACTGTTTTTT.

This clone was recorded once. This chain connects TRBV6-5 to TRBJ2-3, with D maybe TRBD2 (6 bases). The CDR3 has 11 amino acids. Germline CDR1 and CDR2: MNHEY and SVGAGI. The ends were cut back, 5 bases at V and 8 bases at J, with 8 bases in the middle. CDR3 DNA sequence: TGTGCCAGCAGTCTTAGCGGTACGCAGTATTTT. It encodes CASSLSGTQYF.

The rearrangement joins TRBV6-5 to TRBJ1-6; TRBD1 matches 8 bases. V was clipped by 8 bases and J by 11 bases; unmatched bases: 11. The germline gives CDR1 MNHEY, CDR2 SVGAGI. The CDR3 runs to 14 residues. The CDR3 DNA is TGTGCCAGCGCGGCCGGGACAGGCGCAACACCCCTCCACTTT. Its protein product is CASAAGTGATPLHF.

The chain links TRBV2 to TRBJ2-7; tentative D call: TRBD2 (6 bases). Trimming removed 8 bases at V and 3 bases at J, with 17 bases between. The CDR3 extends over 14 amino acids. Germline V gives CDR1 SNHLY, CDR2 FYNNEI. The DNA for the CDR3 is TGTGCCAGCGGAAGGGACTTAAGCGTCTACGAGCAGTACTTC. Translation: CASGRDLSVYEQYF.

The chain has TRBV29-1 and TRBJ2-2; weak D call: TRBD1 (6 bases). Germline V CDR1 and CDR2: SQVTM, ANQGSEA. V lost 5 bases and J 5 bases, leaving 15 bases between the germline ends. This CDR3 region has 14 residues. CDR3: CSVLTGFGTGELFF. The CDR3 nucleotides read TGCAGCGTTCTGACAGGTTTTGGGACCGGGGAGCTGTTTTTT.

The chain recombines TRBV13 with TRBJ2-7; TRBD1 matches at 7 bases. The V segment lost 7 bases and the J segment 7 bases; nucleotides outside the gene matches: 7. The CDR3 contains 12 residues. CDR1 PRHDT and CDR2 FYEKMQ come from the germline V gene (reference sequence). The CDR3 DNA sequence: TGTGCCAGCACCCGAGGGGGCCGAGAGCAGTACTTC. Encoded protein: CASTRGGREQYF.

The chain links TRBV28 to TRBJ2-7; TRBD1 agrees at 9 bases. Germline V gene data show CDR1 as MDHEN and CDR2 as SYDVKM. V shed 0 bases and J 0 bases; nucleotides not matched to a gene: 3. The length of the CDR3 is 16 residues. CDR3 amino acids: CASSLWGTGTSYEQYF. DNA of the CDR3: TGTGCCAGCAGTTTATGGGGGACAGGGACCTCCTACGAGCAGTACTTC. The variable domain in full, with the rest retrieved from reference TRBV28 and TRBJ2-7, is DVKVTQSSRYLVKRTGEKVFLECVQDMDHENMFWYRQDPGLGLRLIYFSYDVKMKEKGDIPEGYSVSREKKERFSLILESASTNQTSMYLCASSLWGTGTSYEQYFGPGTRLTVT.

The rearrangement links TRBV6-5 to TRBJ2-1; possible D gene TRBD2, 6 bases. Germline assignment: CDR1 MNHEY and CDR2 SVGAGI. V was clipped by 5 bases and J by 3 bases, with 11 bases between them. There are 14 residues in the CDR3. Here the CDR3 reads CASSPGTLYNEQFF. The CDR3 bases are TGTGCCAGCAGTCCCGGGACTCTCTACAATGAGCAGTTCTTC.

The chain combines TRBV3-1 (or the pseudogene TRBV3-2) with TRBJ1-6; 7 bases map to TRBD1. This CDR3 is 16 amino acids long. Germline CDR1 LGHDT, CDR2 YNNKEL (reference sequence). V lost 0 bases to trimming and J lost 7 bases; unmatched junction nucleotides: 6. The CDR3 reads CASSQDRAGGNSPLHF. The CDR3, as DNA: TGTGCCAGCAGCCAAGATCGAGCAGGGGGGAATTCACCCCTCCACTTT.

The V and J genes are TRBV28 and TRBJ2-2, with unresolved D. Germline V gene data show CDR1 as MDHEN and CDR2 as SYDVKM. The V gene lost 2 bases and the J gene lost 6 bases, with 7 bases spanning the gap. The CDR3 runs 13 residues. CDR3 loop: CASSLLGPGELFF. The CDR3 coding sequence is TGTGCCAGCAGTTTACTAGGTCCCGGGGAGCTGTTTTTT.

The chain couples TRBV30 to TRBJ2-1; 7 bases align to TRBD2. Losses at the gene ends were 5 bases for V and 5 bases for J; bases not matched to a gene: 12. The CDR3 covers 15 residues. Germline CDR1 is GTSNPN and CDR2 is SVGIG (reference sequence). The CDR3 sequence: CAWAPGLSIHNEQFF. In DNA, the CDR3 is TGTGCCTGGGCACCGGGACTATCGATACACAATGAGCAGTTCTTC. Using reference TRBV30 and TRBJ2-1 for the parts outside the CDR3, the full variable domain is SQTIHQWPATLVQPVGSPLSLECTVEGTSNPNLYWYRQAAGRGLQLLFYSVGIGQISSEVPQNLSASRPQDRQFILSSKKLLLSDSGFYLCAWAPGLSIHNEQFFGPGTRLTVL.

Here the CDR3 reads CATSDPSTTDTQYF. The CDR3 DNA follows: TGTGCCACCAGTGATCCTTCTACCACAGATACGCAGTATTTT. This sequence joins TRBV24-1 and TRBJ2-3; no definite D call. The ends were cut back, 3 bases at V and 2 bases at J, with 8 bases in the middle. Germline CDR1 reads KGHDR; CDR2 reads SFDVKD. This CDR3 is built from 14 residues.

This clone appeared once. The chain uses TRBV6-5 and TRBJ2-7, with 8 bases identical to TRBD1. The CDR3 covers 15 residues. Germline assignment: CDR1 MNHEY and CDR2 SVGAGI. Losses at the gene ends were 6 bases for V and 3 bases for J; bases not matched to a gene: 10. This CDR3 reads CASRTSGTGHYEQYF. The CDR3 bases are TGTGCCAGCAGAACTTCCGGGACAGGACACTACGAGCAGTACTTC.

V is TRBV28 and J is TRBJ1-2; D possibly corresponds to TRBD1 (5 bases). The CDR3 contains 14 residues. CDR1 MDHEN and CDR2 SYDVKM come from the germline V gene. V was shortened by 0 bases and J by 4 bases, with 9 bases between the two germline ends. CDR3 sequence: CASSLWGQGYGYTF. In nucleotides, the CDR3 is TGTGCCAGCAGTTTATGGGGGCAGGGCTATGGCTACACCTTC.

This sequence joins TRBV19 and TRBJ2-2, with 10 bases identical to TRBD1. CDR1 and CDR2 (germline): LNHDA, SQIVND (reference sequence). This CDR3 has 15 amino acids. Trimming at V came to 3 bases and at J to 6 bases, leaving 4 bases not matched to a gene. CDR3: CASSIGQGVAGELFF. The CDR3 DNA sequence: TGTGCCAGTAGTATCGGACAGGGGGTCGCCGGGGAGCTGTTTTTT.

This chain uses TRBV7-2 with TRBJ1-1, with D uncertain. Trimming cost V 2 bases and J 1 base, with 11 bases left between them. Germline loops: CDR1 SGHTA, CDR2 FQGNSA. The CDR3 totals 15 residues. CDR3: CASSLTGVGNTEAFF. The CDR3 nucleotides read TGTGCCAGCAGCTTAACCGGGGTTGGGAACACTGAAGCTTTCTTT.

The rearrangement joins TRBV19 to TRBJ1-2; D is undetermined. Germline V gives CDR1 LNHDA, CDR2 SQIVND (reference sequence). Trimming removed 4 bases at V and 4 bases at J, with 10 bases between. The CDR3 is 13 amino acids. The DNA of the CDR3 is TGTGCCAGTAGTAGGGCCTTGATCTATGGCTACACCTTC. Translation gives CASSRALIYGYTF. Supplemented by reference TRBV19 and TRBJ1-2, the full variable domain reads DGGITQSPKYLFRKEGQNVTLSCEQNLNHDAMYWYRQDPGQGLRLIYYSQIVNDFQKGDIAEGYSVSREKKESFPLTVTSAQKNPTAFYLCASSRALIYGYTFGSGTRLTVV.

The chain recombines TRBV3-1 (or the pseudogene TRBV3-2) with TRBJ2-2; 8 positions agree with TRBD2. Germline CDR1 and CDR2: LGHDT and YNNKEL (reference sequence). The CDR3 is made up of 17 amino acids. Trimming removed 4 bases from V and 9 bases from J; junction bases left unmatched: 16. The CDR3 protein is CASSRDSRASGRRELFF. The CDR3 DNA follows: TGTGCCAGCAGCCGAGACTCGAGGGCTAGCGGGCGCCGGGAGCTGTTTTTT.

V gene TRBV25-1 combines with J gene TRBJ1-1; 11 bases fit TRBD1. The V segment lost 2 bases and the J segment 3 bases; nucleotides outside the gene matches: 2. This CDR3 is built from 15 residues. Germline V gene lookup returns CDR1 MGHDK and CDR2 SYGVNS. CDR3 sequence reads: CASSEGQGADTEAFF. In DNA, the CDR3 is TGTGCCAGCAGTGAAGGACAGGGGGCGGACACTGAAGCTTTCTTT. Together with reference TRBV25-1 and TRBJ1-1, the CDR3 gives the full variable domain: EADIYQTPRYLVIGTGKKITLECSQTMGHDKMYWYQQDPGMELHLIHYSYGVNSTEKGDLSSESTVSRIRTEHFPLTLESARPSHTSQYLCASSEGQGADTEAFFGQGTRLTVV.

The chain joins TRBV9 to TRBJ2-1; 13 bases match TRBD2. The trim removed 3 bases at V and 7 bases at J, leaving 4 bases unmatched. The V gene's germline CDR1 is SGDLS and CDR2 YYNGEE. The CDR3 runs 15 residues. This chain's CDR3 is CASSAGTSGKNEQFF. CDR3 DNA: TGTGCCAGCAGCGCCGGGACTAGCGGGAAAAATGAGCAGTTCTTC.

The chain couples TRBV18 to TRBJ2-7, with D tentatively TRBD2 (6 bases). The germline CDR1 and CDR2 sequences are KGHSH and LQKENI. Trimming pared 0 bases from V and 0 bases from J, leaving 12 bases between. The CDR3 spans 16 residues. The CDR3 sequence: CASSPPVVGSSYEQYF. In DNA form, the CDR3 reads TGTGCCAGCTCACCACCGGTGGTCGGGAGCTCCTACGAGCAGTACTTC.

The chain joins TRBV3-1 (or the pseudogene TRBV3-2) to TRBJ1-2; perhaps TRBD1 as D (5 bases). V lost 3 bases and J lost 8, with 10 bases in between. CDR1 LGHDT and CDR2 YNNKEL come from the germline V gene (reference sequence). The CDR3 extends over 12 amino acids. The CDR3 loop is CASSQGRDGYTF. The CDR3 bases are TGTGCCAGCAGCCAGGGGCGGGACGGCTACACCTTC.

CDR3 DNA: TGTGCCAGCAGCGAACTAGCGGACCCCTACGAGCAGTACTTC. Its translation is CASSELADPYEQYF. The rearrangement joins TRBV2 to TRBJ2-7, with 8 bases matching TRBD2. V was clipped by 6 bases and J by 2 bases; unmatched bases: 6. The CDR3 runs 14 residues. CDR1 SNHLY and CDR2 FYNNEI come from the germline V gene.

V and J are TRBV28 and TRBJ2-1; no reliable D call. CDR1 is MDHEN, CDR2 SYDVKM, per germline. The germline V and J ends were trimmed by 4 bases and 9 bases, with 4 bases remaining between them. CDR3 length: 10 residues. CDR3 residues: CASSYSEQFF. The DNA of the CDR3 is TGTGCCAGCAGTTATAGTGAGCAGTTCTTC.

This clone occurred a few times. The chain carries TRBV7-8 and TRBJ2-7; 7 bases align to TRBD2. This CDR3 region has 16 residues. Looked up from germline, CDR1 is SGHVS and CDR2 is FQNEAQ. Trimming took 1 base from V and 2 from J; bases not matched to a gene: 8. The CDR3, as DNA: TGTGCCAGCAGCTTAGACTTTGAGGGAGGGCCCTACGAGCAGTACTTC. Protein product: CASSLDFEGGPYEQYF. The full variable domain, in which reference TRBV7-8 and TRBJ2-7 provide the parts outside the CDR3, is GAGVSQSPRYKVAKRGQDVALRCDPISGHVSLFWYQQALGQGPEFLTYFQNEAQLDKSGLPSDRFFAERPEGSVSTLKIQRTQQEDSAVYLCASSLDFEGGPYEQYFGPGTRLTVT.

V and J are TRBV6-5 and TRBJ1-2, with TRBD1 identical over 8 bases. With V trimmed by 5 bases and J by 0 bases, 5 bases remained unmatched. This CDR3 contains 15 residues. Germline-derived CDR1 and CDR2 are MNHEY and SVGAGI. The CDR3 bases are TGTGCCAGCAGTCTAGGGACAGGAGCTAACTATGGCTACACCTTC. Protein sequence: CASSLGTGANYGYTF.